A selection of T cell receptor beta chains follows, all from one sample in a study of blood T cell repertoires in COVID-19. The method was immunoSEQ multiplex PCR; TCRdb's version includes in-frame clones alone and lacks a portion of them. The sample has some 120,000 clones; around 87% are singletons. Sequencing used peripheral blood. These receptors were obtained from a woman aged 60-75 years with acute or convalescent COVID-19. The CDR3 runs from the conserved cysteine through the conserved F or W. Each record gives: D gene, V gene, J gene, clone size, CDR3 DNA, CDR3 protein. The D gene is left open where the match is weak. Part of the rows lack a size; the others show once, few, many or a class for expanded clones.

D: TRBD2
V: TRBV18
J: TRBJ2-2
size: .
DNA: TGTGCCAGCTCACCAACTAGCGGGGTCAGAGCCGGGGAGCTGTTTTTT
CDR3: CASSPTSGVRAGELFF

D: .
V: TRBV6-4
J: TRBJ2-3
size: .
DNA: TGTGCCAGCAGTGCATCAGGGCAGGAGACGCAGTATTTT
CDR3: CASSASGQETQYF

D: TRBD1
V: TRBV18
J: TRBJ1-1
size: .
DNA: TGTGCCAGCTCACCTCAACAGGGGGGCACTGAAGCTTTCTTT
CDR3: CASSPQQGGTEAFF

D: TRBD2
V: TRBV24-1
J: TRBJ2-2
size: .
DNA: TGTGCCACCAGTGATTTAGGGAGGGACCCCGGGGAGCTGTTTTTT
CDR3: CATSDLGRDPGELFF

D: .
V: TRBV19
J: TRBJ1-3
size: once
DNA: TGTGCCAGTACTGTGGACAGCAACTCTGGAAACACCATATATTTT
CDR3: CASTVDSNSGNTIYF

D: TRBD2
V: TRBV9
J: TRBJ2-2
size: .
DNA: TGTGCCAGCAGCGCCTGGGGACGGCAGGGACTAGCAGACAACACCGGGGAGCTGTTTTTT
CDR3: CASSAWGRQGLADNTGELFF

D: .
V: TRBV15
J: TRBJ2-5
size: .
DNA: TGTGCCACCAGCAGCCGGGGTTCAGTATCAGAGACCCAGTACTTC
CDR3: CATSSRGSVSETQYF

D: .
V: TRBV28
J: TRBJ1-5
size: .
DNA: TGTGCCAGCAGCATCCTCAGGTCGGTCGACCGGCCCCAGCATTTT
CDR3: CASSILRSVDRPQHF

D: .
V: TRBV7-2
J: TRBJ1-2
size: .
DNA: TGTGCCAGCAGCTTACTTCAGGGGAGGGGAAATTCTGGCTACACCTTC
CDR3: CASSLLQGRGNSGYTF

D: .
V: TRBV19
J: TRBJ2-7
size: .
DNA: TGTGCCGGCCTGTACGAGCAGTACTTC
CDR3: CAGLYEQYF

D: TRBD1
V: TRBV28
J: TRBJ1-6
size: .
DNA: TGTGCCAGCAGTTTGAAGGACAGGGCTTCACCCCTCCACTTT
CDR3: CASSLKDRASPLHF

D: .
V: TRBV6-5
J: TRBJ2-7
size: .
DNA: TGTGCCAGCAGAAGGAGGAATACCTACGAGCAGTACTTC
CDR3: CASRRRNTYEQYF

D: TRBD1
V: TRBV7-9
J: TRBJ1-1
size: .
DNA: TGTGCCAGCAGCTCAGGGGGTAGCACTGAAGCTTTCTTT
CDR3: CASSSGGSTEAFF

D: TRBD2
V: TRBV18
J: TRBJ2-1
size: .
DNA: TGTGCCAGCTCACAGTCTAGCGGGCGCCTCTCCTACAATGAGCAGTTCTTC
CDR3: CASSQSSGRLSYNEQFF

D: .
V: TRBV7-9
J: TRBJ2-1
size: .
DNA: TGTGCCAGCAGCACCGGGTCGGGGACTTACAATGAGCAGTTCTTC
CDR3: CASSTGSGTYNEQFF

D: TRBD2
V: TRBV6-5
J: TRBJ2-5
size: .
DNA: TGTGCCAGCAGCTTAGCGGGAGGAGGAGAGACCCAGTACTTC
CDR3: CASSLAGGGETQYF

D: TRBD1
V: TRBV7-9
J: TRBJ1-3
size: .
DNA: TGTGCCAGCAGCTTAGGGGCCGGGACAGGGGGAACTGGAAACACCATATATTTT
CDR3: CASSLGAGTGGTGNTIYF

D: .
V: TRBV9
J: TRBJ1-1
size: .
DNA: TGTGCCAGCAGCGTAGCTGGAGGGCAAGCTTTCTTT
CDR3: CASSVAGGQAFF

D: .
V: TRBV29-1
J: TRBJ2-4
size: few
DNA: TGCAGCGTTGTGATGAGAAACATTCAGTACTTC
CDR3: CSVVMRNIQYF

D: TRBD1
V: TRBV3-1/TRBV3-2
J: TRBJ1-6
size: .
DNA: TGTGCCAGCAGCCAAGAGGGGACAGGGGTATCACCCCTCCACTTT
CDR3: CASSQEGTGVSPLHF

D: .
V: TRBV28
J: TRBJ1-1
size: once
DNA: TGTGCCAGCAGCCCAACCTCACAGGCTGAAGCTTTCTTT
CDR3: CASSPTSQAEAFF

D: .
V: TRBV19
J: TRBJ2-7
size: .
DNA: TGTGCCAGTAGTCTCTCAGGGGCGGGCGCCACCTACGAGCAGTACTTC
CDR3: CASSLSGAGATYEQYF

D: .
V: TRBV11-2
J: TRBJ2-2
size: once
DNA: TGTGCCAGCAGCCTTCAGGGGATGACAGCCGGGGAGCTGTTTTTT
CDR3: CASSLQGMTAGELFF

D: .
V: TRBV5-6
J: TRBJ1-2
size: .
DNA: TGTGCCAGCAGCTCTCAGGCTCACTATGGCTACACCTTC
CDR3: CASSSQAHYGYTF

D: .
V: TRBV19
J: TRBJ1-1
size: .
DNA: TGTGCCAGTAGGAGACAGGTGGGTTTGAACACTGAAGCTTTCTTT
CDR3: CASRRQVGLNTEAFF

D: .
V: TRBV28
J: TRBJ2-5
size: once
DNA: TGTGCCAGCAGTTCCGACAGGAGGAGAGAGACCCAGTACTTC
CDR3: CASSSDRRRETQYF

D: .
V: TRBV6-1
J: TRBJ2-4
size: .
DNA: TGTGCCAGCAGTGACGACCTCAGGTGGAAAAACATTCAGTACTTC
CDR3: CASSDDLRWKNIQYF

D: .
V: TRBV16
J: TRBJ1-3
size: .
DNA: TGTGCCAGCAGCCAAGAGGGAAACACCATATATTTT
CDR3: CASSQEGNTIYF

D: .
V: TRBV6-5
J: TRBJ1-5
size: once
DNA: TGTGCCAGCAGGGGGGCTAGCAATCAGCCCCAGCATTTT
CDR3: CASRGASNQPQHF

D: .
V: TRBV19
J: TRBJ1-1
size: .
DNA: TGTGCCAGTAGCAGGGTCTTATACACTGAAGCTTTCTTT
CDR3: CASSRVLYTEAFF

D: .
V: TRBV5-6
J: TRBJ1-1
size: .
DNA: TGTGCCAGCAGCCGATTCGCGACATCTATGAACACTGAAGCTTTCTTT
CDR3: CASSRFATSMNTEAFF

D: TRBD2
V: TRBV19
J: TRBJ2-2
size: .
DNA: TGTGCCAGTAGTATAGGCGGGAGTTTCGGGGGCGGGGAGCTGTTTTTT
CDR3: CASSIGGSFGGGELFF

D: TRBD2
V: TRBV9
J: TRBJ2-1
size: .
DNA: TGTGCCAGCAGCGGTTGGGGGCCGGGAGGGCCGAATGAGCAGTTCTTC
CDR3: CASSGWGPGGPNEQFF

D: TRBD1
V: TRBV5-1
J: TRBJ1-4
size: .
DNA: TGCGCCAGCAGCTTACTAGGACAGGGCAATGAAAAACTGTTTTTT
CDR3: CASSLLGQGNEKLFF

D: .
V: TRBV18
J: TRBJ1-3
size: .
DNA: TGTGCCAGCTCACCACCGCCTCTGTTAGTATCTGGAAACACCATATATTTT
CDR3: CASSPPPLLVSGNTIYF

D: .
V: TRBV28
J: TRBJ1-1
size: .
DNA: TGTGCCACCCACGGCCGGCGGGGGACTGAAGCTTTCTTT
CDR3: CATHGRRGTEAFF

D: TRBD1
V: TRBV25-1
J: TRBJ2-5
size: .
DNA: TGTGCCAGCAGTGGAAGACAGGGGTGGCTTATCCAAGAGACCCAGTACTTC
CDR3: CASSGRQGWLIQETQYF

D: TRBD2
V: TRBV19
J: TRBJ2-5
size: .
DNA: TGTGCCAGTAGTAACCCGGGACTAGCGGGAGGCCAAGAGACCCAGTACTTC
CDR3: CASSNPGLAGGQETQYF

D: .
V: TRBV30
J: TRBJ1-6
size: .
DNA: TGTGCCTGGACCGGGGAAGCCTATAATTCACCCCTCCACTTT
CDR3: CAWTGEAYNSPLHF

D: .
V: TRBV11-3
J: TRBJ2-1
size: .
DNA: TGTGCCAGCAGCTTACAAACAGTCTCCTACAATGAGCAGTTCTTC
CDR3: CASSLQTVSYNEQFF

D: TRBD2
V: TRBV29-1
J: TRBJ2-1
size: .
DNA: TGCAGCGTTGAACAGTCTAGCGGGAGACGCGAGCAGTTCTTC
CDR3: CSVEQSSGRREQFF